The present entry profiles one TCR beta chain with its context. The antigen remains undetermined. This record comes from a study of identifying expanded T cells in peripheral blood. Study results and caveats: Over around two and four weeks, about 15 and 19 clones changed, versus around 1.2 between replicates. Clone count variance between approximately two-week samples rose with total template count.

CDR1 and CDR2 (germline): MNHNS, SASEGT. Trimming shortened V by 6 bases and J by 5 bases, and 13 bases separated the two germline ends. The CDR3 length is 13 residues. Method: immunoSEQ multiplex PCR; TCRdb's copy keeps in-frame clones and lacks some. The table has some 70,000 clones, roughly 90% seen once. During the collection period, no donor immune events like infections were recorded. Sequencing input: blood. The rearrangement uses TRBV6-1 and TRBJ2-5, with a possible D match to TRBD1 (6 bases). The sequence derives from a person aged 18 to 70 in good health. The CDR3 loop is CASRTGGGETQYF. CDR3 DNA sequence: TGTGCCAGCAGGACAGGCGGAGGCGAGACCCAGTACTTC.